A selection of T cell receptor beta chains follows, all from one sample in a study of identical twins. MiXCR, applied by TCRdb to the 5' RACE reads, yields one record per CDR3 protein. This repertoire shows 640,000 or so distinct CDR3 sequences, 6% to 6.5% found once; its top ten account for roughly 2%. The sample taken for sequencing was naive T cells sorted from blood. All receptors come from a man aged 18 to 35 in good health. CDR3s include the opening cysteine and the closing phenylalanine or tryptophan. A D gene is named only where the DNA matches it firmly. Clone size, where shown, is once, few, many, or a class for clones that have expanded.

J gene,V gene,clone size,D gene,CDR3 DNA,CDR3 protein
TRBJ2-7,TRBV12-3/TRBV12-4,many,.,TGTGCCAGCACCCCCGACGGAACCCTCTACGAGCAGTACTTC,CASTPDGTLYEQYF
TRBJ2-7,TRBV4-3,few,TRBD2,TGCGCCAGCAGCCAAGGTCTAGCGGGAGCCGGCGAGCAGTACTTC,CASSQGLAGAGEQYF
TRBJ1-2,TRBV7-9,many,TRBD1,TGTGCCAGCCTGGCACGGACAGGGCCCTACGATGGCTACACCTTC,CASLARTGPYDGYTF
TRBJ1-2,TRBV12-3/TRBV12-4,.,.,TGTGCCAGCAGTTCAGGGCGGTTATCCCACTATGGCTACACCTTC,CASSSGRLSHYGYTF
TRBJ2-2,TRBV5-1,many,.,TGCGCCAGCAATTGGGATCTCGCGAACACCGGGGAGCTGTTTTTT,CASNWDLANTGELFF
TRBJ1-1,TRBV12-3/TRBV12-4,many,.,TGTGCCAGCAGTGGGTTCGGGGCCAACACTGAAGCTTTCTTT,CASSGFGANTEAFF
TRBJ2-5,TRBV7-6,.,TRBD2,TGTGCCAGCAGCTTAAGAGCGACTAGCGGGAGTGGGGAGACCCAGTACTTC,CASSLRATSGSGETQYF
TRBJ1-4,TRBV29-1,many,.,TGCAGCGTTGGGGGAGAAAAACTGTTTTTT,CSVGGEKLFF
TRBJ2-2,TRBV5-1,.,TRBD2,TGCGCCAGCAGCACCCTAGCGGGGGCGAACACCGGGGAGCTGTTTTTT,CASSTLAGANTGELFF
TRBJ2-1,TRBV4-3,many,TRBD2,TGCGCCAGCAGCCAAGAGGGTAGCGGGAGCTATGAGCAGTTCTTC,CASSQEGSGSYEQFF
TRBJ2-1,TRBV9,many,.,TGTGCCAGCAGCGTCGGAGGGCACAACGAGGGGGGATACAATGAGCAGTTCTTC,CASSVGGHNEGGYNEQFF
TRBJ2-3,TRBV24-1,few,.,TGTGCCACCAGTGAAAGGGGCTGGTTAACAGATACGCAGTATTTT,CATSERGWLTDTQYF
TRBJ2-4,TRBV2,.,TRBD1,TGTGCCAGCAGCGCCCCGGGACAGGGCCTTAAAAACGTTCAGTACTTC,CASSAPGQGLKNVQYF
TRBJ2-1,TRBV12-3/TRBV12-4,few,TRBD2,TGTGCCAGCAGTGCCGGGACTAGCGGGAGTGTCACCTACAATGAGCAGTTCTTC,CASSAGTSGSVTYNEQFF
TRBJ2-5,TRBV7-9,few,TRBD2,TGTGCCAGCAGTACCTGGGGACTAGCGGAGAAAGAGACCCAGTACTTC,CASSTWGLAEKETQYF
TRBJ2-1,TRBV20-1,many,TRBD1,TGCAGTGCTAGGGCGCCCCCGGGACAGAGGTACAATGAGCAGTTCTTC,CSARAPPGQRYNEQFF
TRBJ2-1,TRBV6-5,many,.,TGTGCCAGCAGTTACTCGAAGACCCCCCAGTTCTTC,CASSYSKTPQFF
TRBJ1-3,TRBV7-9,.,TRBD1,TGTGCCAGCAGCTCGACACAGGGGCCTGGAAACACCATATATTTT,CASSSTQGPGNTIYF
TRBJ1-6,TRBV3-1,many,TRBD1,TGTGCCAGCAGCCAACTGGGACAGGCGTCTTCACCCCTCCACTTT,CASSQLGQASSPLHF
TRBJ2-3,TRBV5-8,few,TRBD1,TGTGCCAGCATCCAATGGGGGGACAGGTCCTTCACAGATACGCAGTATTTT,CASIQWGDRSFTDTQYF
TRBJ2-5,TRBV11-1,many,.,TGTGCCAGCAGCTCGGCTTATCGGAGAGAGACCCAGTACTTC,CASSSAYRRETQYF
TRBJ2-1,TRBV9,many,TRBD2,TGTGCCAGCAATTCGGGAGGAGCGACCTACAATGAGCAGTTCTTC,CASNSGGATYNEQFF
TRBJ1-5,TRBV7-2,many,.,TGCGCCAGCAGCTTGGGGGGGACCGGCAATCAGCCCCAGCATTTT,CASSLGGTGNQPQHF
TRBJ2-5,TRBV12-3/TRBV12-4,many,.,TGTGCCAGCAGCGCGAGGCAAGAGACCCAGTACTTC,CASSARQETQYF
TRBJ1-5,TRBV12-3/TRBV12-4,few,.,TGTGCCAGCAGTTTGAGGGCAGGTGATCAGCCCCAGCATTTT,CASSLRAGDQPQHF
TRBJ2-1,TRBV5-1,.,TRBD2,TGCGCCAGCAGCTTGGAACGGTTTAGCGGGAGATCCTCCTACAATGAGCAGTTCTTC,CASSLERFSGRSSYNEQFF
TRBJ2-7,TRBV12-3/TRBV12-4,many,.,TGTGCCAGCAGATGGACAGCCCTCGGCGAGCAGTACTTC,CASRWTALGEQYF
TRBJ1-1,TRBV7-2,many,.,TGTGCCAGCAGCCGCGACGGGGGGCACGCTTTCTTT,CASSRDGGHAFF
TRBJ2-5,TRBV6-5,few,.,TGTGCCAGCAGTTACGCAGGGGAGACAGCCAAGTACTTC,CASSYAGETAKYF
TRBJ2-7,TRBV29-1,many,.,TGCAGCGTTGAGAGAGGGACAAAGTACGAGCAGTACTTC,CSVERGTKYEQYF
TRBJ1-2,TRBV7-8,.,TRBD1,TGTGCCAGCAGCTTAGAATGGTCTTTGACAGGGAATTATGGCTACACCTTC,CASSLEWSLTGNYGYTF
TRBJ1-6,TRBV5-1,many,.,TGCGCCAGCAGCTTGGACAGTAGCTCCTATAATTCACCCCTCCACTTT,CASSLDSSSYNSPLHF
TRBJ2-2,TRBV5-1,few,.,TGCGCCAGCAGCTTGGAACTGGGAAACACCGGGGAGCTGTTTTTT,CASSLELGNTGELFF
TRBJ2-2,TRBV12-3/TRBV12-4,few,.,TGTGCCAGCAGTTCCGGGATAGTCACCGGGGAGCTGTTTTTT,CASSSGIVTGELFF
TRBJ2-1,TRBV10-3,many,TRBD2,TGTGCCATCAGTGAGTATACGGCTAGCGGTAGAGGGAGTGAGCAGTTCTTC,CAISEYTASGRGSEQFF
TRBJ1-1,TRBV27,.,.,TGTGCCAGCAGTTGGGAGGCCTGGGGCACTGAAGCTTTCTTT,CASSWEAWGTEAFF
TRBJ2-7,TRBV20-1,many,.,TGCAGTGCTAGAGATATTGGCGGAGGCTACGAGCAGTACTTC,CSARDIGGGYEQYF
TRBJ2-2,TRBV7-2,many,.,TGTGCCAGCAGCCGGCAAGCCGGGGAGCTGTTTTTT,CASSRQAGELFF
TRBJ2-1,TRBV20-1,many,.,TGCAGTGCTAGCCGGCTAGCGCCCAATGAGCAGTTCTTC,CSASRLAPNEQFF
TRBJ2-2,TRBV4-2,many,.,TGTGCCAGCATTATGGACAGGAACACCGGGGAGCTGTTTTTT,CASIMDRNTGELFF
TRBJ2-3,TRBV5-1,few,.,TGCGCCAGCAGCTCCCGGCGTGGGGATACGCAGTATTTT,CASSSRRGDTQYF
TRBJ1-2,TRBV10-3,.,.,TGTGCCATCAGGGGGACGGCAGCCTATGGCTACACCTTC,CAIRGTAAYGYTF
TRBJ2-5,TRBV13,few,.,TGTGCCAGCAGCTTCCCTAGGGGTGGCCAAGAGACCCAGTACTTC,CASSFPRGGQETQYF
TRBJ1-2,TRBV29-1,many,.,TGCAGCGTTGAAGATGCCAGAAGCTATGGCTACACCTTC,CSVEDARSYGYTF
TRBJ1-5,TRBV4-1,few,.,TGCGCCAGCAGCCAAGAGGGCCGTCAGCCCCAGCATTTT,CASSQEGRQPQHF